The 32 T cell receptor beta chains listed next were all sequenced from one sample in a study of shared clonotypes between healthy human individuals. CD8 cells regarded as naive lacked CD45RO, were positively chosen for CCR7, and omitted terminally differentiated effector memory CD45RA+ cells. Measured with immunoSEQ multiplex PCR; TCRdb has only the in-frame clones, and not every one. The sample has about 1.9 million clones, 85% to 95% seen once. The specimen was naive CD8+ T cells from PBMCs. The source of these receptors is a young man in good health. Some clones in this sample may be carry-over from other donors' samples.

Only one count was recorded for this clone. This sample includes further DNA sequences coding for the same CDR3. The chain has TRBV7-9 and TRBJ2-7, with D perhaps matching TRBD1 (6 bases). The V gene lost 7 bases and the J gene lost 1 base, with 8 bases spanning the gap. This CDR3 has 12 amino acids. Looked up from germline, CDR1 is SEHNR and CDR2 is FQNEAQ (reference sequence). Here the CDR3 reads CASTGQSYEQYF. The CDR3 DNA is TGTGCCAGCACCGGACAGTCCTACGAGCAGTACTTC.

A note on this clone: Other DNA sequences in this sample translate to the same CDR3. The V call is TRBV9, the J call TRBJ2-7; 9 bases map to TRBD2. With 0 bases clipped from V and 2 bases from J, the junction kept 3 bases outside the gene matches. CDR1 and CDR2 (germline): SGDLS, YYNGEE. The CDR3 is made up of 15 amino acids. CDR3: CASSVDGGRAYEQYF. The CDR3 DNA reads as TGTGCCAGCAGCGTAGATGGCGGGAGGGCCTACGAGCAGTACTTC.

The V and J genes are TRBV28 and TRBJ2-7; D is uncertain. The CDR3 has 12 amino acids. Germline V gene sequence: CDR1 MDHEN, CDR2 SYDVKM. Trimming cost V 3 bases and J 7 bases, with 10 bases left between them. The CDR3 loop reads CASSFTRLEQYF. DNA for the CDR3: TGTGCCAGCAGTTTCACGCGTCTAGAGCAGTACTTC.

This chain joins TRBV28 and TRBJ2-1; no firm D call. The CDR3 covers 14 residues. Looked up from germline, CDR1 is MDHEN and CDR2 is SYDVKM. The germline V and J ends were trimmed by 4 bases and 7 bases, with 14 bases remaining between them. The CDR3 spells CASSSPFTWNEQFF. The DNA for the CDR3 is TGTGCCAGCAGTTCCCCCTTTACCTGGAATGAGCAGTTCTTC.

This clone is a singleton in its sample. The sample contains more than one DNA sequence encoding this CDR3. J is TRBJ1-5 and V is TRBV4-3; possibly TRBD1 for D (6 bases). Germline loops: CDR1 LGHNA, CDR2 YSLEER. The V gene lost 0 bases and the J gene lost 5 bases, with 11 bases spanning the gap. This CDR3 spans 15 amino acids. The CDR3 bases are TGCGCCAGCAGCCAAGACAGGGGCAGCTATCAGCCCCAGCATTTT. Its translation is CASSQDRGSYQPQHF.

V is TRBV7-9 and J is TRBJ1-5; no clear D. The V and J ends lost 1 base and 2 bases respectively, with 6 bases between them. The CDR3 consists of 14 residues. CDR1 is SEHNR, CDR2 FQNEAQ, per germline (reference sequence). In nucleotides, the CDR3 is TGTGCCAGCAGCTTAGATTCGCGCAATCAGCCCCAGCATTTT. This encodes CASSLDSRNQPQHF.

This clone was counted only a few times. The sample holds other DNA sequences that translate to the same CDR3. The chain employs TRBV5-1 and TRBJ1-1; D unresolved. This CDR3 has 12 amino acids. Trimming stripped 5 bases from V and 1 base from J, with 6 bases between. Germline V lookup: CDR1 SGHRS, CDR2 YFSETQ. The CDR3 is CASRVGNTEAFF. The CDR3 DNA reads TGCGCCAGCAGGGTGGGGAACACTGAAGCTTTCTTT.

V usage is TRBV6-5 and J usage is TRBJ2-1; D possibly matches TRBD1 or TRBD2 (5 bases each). CDR1 is MNHEY and CDR2 is SVGAGI in the germline V gene. V was trimmed by 6 bases and J by 5 bases, leaving 11 bases between them. CDR3 size: 13 residues. CDR3 sequence reads: CASSRDGDNEQFF. CDR3 DNA sequence: TGTGCCAGCAGCCGGGACGGAGACAATGAGCAGTTCTTC.

The chain couples TRBV6-6 to TRBJ2-5; weak D call: TRBD2 (5 bases). The germline CDR1 and CDR2 sequences are MNHNY and SVGAGI (reference sequence). Trimming removed 7 bases from V and 4 bases from J, with 13 bases in between. The CDR3 has 13 amino acids. The CDR3 is CASTLGRGETQYF. In nucleotides, the CDR3 is TGTGCCAGCACCCTAGGACGGGGAGAGACCCAGTACTTC.

This clone was detected only once. The chain recombines TRBV27 with TRBJ2-6, with 9 bases that match TRBD1. Trimming removed 6 bases from V and 11 bases from J; junction bases left unmatched: 14. From germline, CDR1 is MNHEY and CDR2 SMNVEV (reference sequence). This CDR3 has 16 amino acids. CDR3 sequence: CASSFTLGTGTDVLTF. The DNA of the CDR3 is TGTGCCAGCAGCTTCACCCTCGGGACAGGGACCGACGTCCTGACTTTC.

Of note for this clone: Other DNA sequences in this specimen translate into the identical CDR3. The rearrangement links TRBV27 to TRBJ2-5; D could derive from TRBD1 or TRBD2 (6 bases each). The CDR3 runs to 13 residues. V shed 5 bases and J shed 5 bases, with 12 bases lying between them. Germline loops: CDR1 MNHEY, CDR2 SMNVEV (reference sequence). The DNA for the CDR3 is TGTGCCAGCAGTCTCGGGGGCCTGGAGACCCAGTACTTC. Protein: CASSLGGLETQYF.

The chain links TRBV5-4 to TRBJ2-4; the D call may be TRBD1 or TRBD2 (6 bases each). The length of the CDR3 is 15 residues. CDR1 SGHNT and CDR2 YYREEE come from the germline V gene (reference sequence). V gave up 0 bases and J gave up 8 bases, with 15 bases separating them. The CDR3 is CASSLGEGGRDIQYF. CDR3 nucleotide sequence: TGTGCCAGCAGCTTGGGTGAGGGGGGTCGGGACATTCAGTACTTC.

This clone is a singleton in its sample. V is TRBV7-3 and J is TRBJ2-3; D perhaps matches TRBD2 (6 bases). The CDR3 spans 15 residues. Germline V gene lookup returns CDR1 SGHTA and CDR2 FQGTGA. Trimming left V 1 base short and J 4 bases short, with 12 bases between. The CDR3, as DNA: TGTGCCAGCAGCTTAAGTGGAGGGGCCTCAGATACGCAGTATTTT. This translates into CASSLSGGASDTQYF.

The chain carries TRBV28 and TRBJ1-2, with D possibly matching TRBD1 (6 bases). The CDR3 is made up of 15 amino acids. V dropped 7 bases and J dropped 2 bases, with 17 bases sitting between them. CDR1 is MDHEN, CDR2 SYDVKM, per germline. CDR3 protein: CASNPMTGHNYGYTF. CDR3 nucleotides: TGTGCCAGCAACCCAATGACAGGCCACAACTATGGCTACACCTTC.

This CDR3 is CASSLDHTGDFGDTQYF. CDR3 nucleotides: TGTGCCAGCAGCTTAGATCATACAGGGGACTTTGGCGATACGCAGTATTTT. The chain couples TRBV7-6 to TRBJ2-3; maybe TRBD1 (7 bases). The CDR3 has 17 amino acids. Germline lookup yields CDR1 SGHVS and CDR2 FNYEAQ. Trimming pared 1 base from V and 6 bases from J, leaving 20 bases between.

The chain combines TRBV10-2 with TRBJ2-5; D is uncertain. The germline V and J ends were trimmed by 5 bases and 5 bases, with 18 bases remaining between them. CDR1 WSHSY and CDR2 SAAADI come from the germline V gene. CDR3 length: 15 residues. The CDR3 here is CASSSSASLGETQYF. CDR3 bases: TGCGCCAGCAGTAGTTCGGCCTCCCTGGGGGAGACCCAGTACTTC.

The V gene is TRBV28, the J gene TRBJ1-2; the match to TRBD1 covers 7 bases. This CDR3 has 18 amino acids. Looked up from germline, CDR1 is MDHEN and CDR2 is SYDVKM. V lost 6 bases and J lost 0; bases outside the gene matches: 16. The CDR3 region has the DNA TGTGCCAGCAGGGGGCCATTGGCAGGGGGACTACCTAACTATGGCTACACCTTC. Translating it yields CASRGPLAGGLPNYGYTF.

V and J are TRBV4-1 and TRBJ1-2; D is unresolved. Looked up from germline, CDR1 is MGHRA and CDR2 is YSYEKL. The germline V and J ends were trimmed by 2 bases and 6 bases, with 16 bases remaining between them. The CDR3 has 15 amino acids. The CDR3 loop is CASSQLVGLVDGYTF. CDR3 bases: TGCGCCAGCAGCCAACTCGTCGGGTTGGTGGATGGCTACACCTTC.

The rearrangement uses TRBV14 and TRBJ2-1, with 7 bases aligning to TRBD2. The ends lost 4 bases at V and 7 bases at J; junction bases unmatched: 16. This CDR3 is built from 17 residues. The germline CDR1 and CDR2 sequences are SGHDN and FVKESK. CDR3 protein: CASSRPPGERDKNEQFF. The CDR3 nucleotides are TGTGCCAGCAGCCGCCCACCGGGGGAGCGGGATAAAAATGAGCAGTTCTTC. The full variable domain, with the rest looked up from reference TRBV14 and TRBJ2-1, is EAGVTQFPSHSVIEKGQTVTLRCDPISGHDNLYWYRRVMGKEIKFLLHFVKESKQDESGMPNNRFLAERTGGTYSTLKVQPAELEDSGVYFCASSRPPGERDKNEQFFGPGTRLTVL.

The genes are TRBV19 and TRBJ2-1; perhaps TRBD2 as D (6 bases). The length of the CDR3 is 14 residues. Germline V CDR1 and CDR2: LNHDA, SQIVND (reference sequence). V shed 1 base and J shed 7 bases, with 11 bases lying between them. The CDR3: CASSIAGVRNEQFF. In DNA, the CDR3 is TGTGCCAGTAGTATAGCGGGAGTGCGTAATGAGCAGTTCTTC.

This sequence joins TRBV6-4 and TRBJ2-1; D uncertain. Germline CDR1 and CDR2: MRHNA and SNTAGT. CDR3 length: 16 residues. The V end lost 5 bases, the J end lost 0 bases, and 14 bases lay between the germline ends. Written as DNA, the CDR3 is TGTGCCAGCAGTTACAATCTAGGGCCCTCCTACAATGAGCAGTTCTTC. It yields the protein CASSYNLGPSYNEQFF.

With regard to this clone: Other DNA sequences from this sample encode an identical CDR3 as well. The V and J genes are TRBV27 and TRBJ2-7; no clear D. V was shortened by 0 bases and J by 3 bases, with 6 bases between the two germline ends. CDR3 length equals 13 residues. Germline loops: CDR1 MNHEY, CDR2 SMNVEV (reference sequence). CDR3 bases: TGTGCCAGCAGTTTATCCATCCTCTACGAGCAGTACTTC. This translates into CASSLSILYEQYF.

The chain employs TRBV2 and TRBJ1-3, with D unclear. CDR3 length equals 15 residues. With 0 bases removed from V and 2 bases from J, the gap between germline ends came to 8 bases. Per germline, CDR1 SNHLY and CDR2 FYNNEI. CDR3 bases: TGTGCCAGCAGTGAAGCCACAGCTCCTGGAAACACCATATATTTT. It specifies CASSEATAPGNTIYF.

The rearrangement links TRBV27 to TRBJ2-7; TRBD2 is a possible D gene (6 bases). V shed 0 bases and J shed 2 bases, with 11 bases lying between them. This CDR3 spans 15 amino acids. Germline V gene data show CDR1 as MNHEY and CDR2 as SMNVEV (reference sequence). CDR3 nucleotide sequence: TGTGCCAGCAGTTTATCGATCTGGGGGGCCTACGAGCAGTACTTC. Translation: CASSLSIWGAYEQYF.

The rearrangement links TRBV7-8 to TRBJ2-1; TRBD2 is a possible D gene (5 bases). In germline, CDR1 is SGHVS, CDR2 FQNEAQ. Trimming pared 5 bases from V and 6 bases from J, leaving 20 bases between. The CDR3 covers 16 residues. In DNA form, the CDR3 reads TGTGCCAGCAGCCCGGATAGCGCCGAGATACTCAATGAGCAGTTCTTC. Encoded protein: CASSPDSAEILNEQFF. Supplemented by reference TRBV7-8 and TRBJ2-1, the full variable domain reads GAGVSQSPRYKVAKRGQDVALRCDPISGHVSLFWYQQALGQGPEFLTYFQNEAQLDKSGLPSDRFFAERPEGSVSTLKIQRTQQEDSAVYLCASSPDSAEILNEQFFGPGTRLTVL.

V and J are TRBV7-3 and TRBJ2-1; no reliable D call. The CDR3 has 12 residues. Germline values: CDR1 SGHTA, CDR2 FQGTGA. Trimming removed 4 bases from V and 7 bases from J, with 8 bases in between. The CDR3 loop is CASSSGKNEQFF. The CDR3 nucleotides read TGTGCCAGCAGCTCCGGAAAGAATGAGCAGTTCTTC. Full variable domain (remainder filled in from reference TRBV7-3 and TRBJ2-1): GAGVSQTPSNKVTEKGKYVELRCDPISGHTALYWYRQSLGQGPEFLIYFQGTGAADDSGLPNDRFFAVRPEGSVSTLKIQRTERGDSAVYLCASSSGKNEQFFGPGTRLTVL.

The CDR3 nucleotides read TGTGCCAGCAGGCCATTTCCCCAATACAATGAGCAGTTCTTC. This sequence encodes CASRPFPQYNEQFF. The chain joins TRBV27 to TRBJ2-1; D remains ambiguous. Germline CDR1 MNHEY, CDR2 SMNVEV (reference sequence). With 6 bases removed from V and 4 bases from J, the gap between germline ends came to 13 bases. The length of the CDR3 is 14 residues.

This chain's CDR3 is CASSLDRPGTQYF. In DNA form, the CDR3 reads TGTGCCAGCAGCTTAGACCGGCCTGGGACCCAGTACTTC. The rearrangement uses TRBV7-2 and TRBJ2-5; D remains unclear. The V gene's germline CDR1 is SGHTA and CDR2 FQGNSA. The CDR3 contains 13 residues. The V end lost 1 base, the J end lost 7 bases, and 10 bases lay between the germline ends.

About this clone itself: The junction departs from germline at one end; a sequencing error may be responsible. V usage is TRBV11-2 and J usage is TRBJ2-1, with D maybe TRBD2 (5 bases). Germline assignment: CDR1 SGHAT and CDR2 FQNNGV. This CDR3 is 15 amino acids long. This chain's CDR3 is CASSLDPGSNNEQFF. The CDR3 region has the DNA TGTGCCAGCAGTTTAGATCCGGGAAGCAACAATGAGCAGTTCTTC. Drawing the rest from reference TRBV11-2 and TRBJ2-1, the complete variable domain is EAGVAQSPRYKIIEKRQSVAFWCNPISGHATLYWYQQILGQGPKLLIQFQNNGVVDDSQLPKDRFSAERLKGVDSTLKIQPAKLEDSAVYLCASSLDPGSNNEQFFGPGTRLTVL.

Comment on this clone: Other DNA variants within this sample encode the same CDR3. The chain couples TRBV18 to TRBJ2-1; 7 bases map to TRBD2. The CDR3 extends over 12 amino acids. In germline, CDR1 is KGHSH, CDR2 LQKENI. V dropped 3 bases and J dropped 10; count of bases not matched to a gene: 3. CDR3 DNA sequence: TGTGCCAGCTCACCTCCCGGGGGGGAGCAGTTCTTC. Translating gives CASSPPGGEQFF. Full variable domain (rest looked up from reference TRBV18 and TRBJ2-1): NAGVMQNPRHLVRRRGQEARLRCSPMKGHSHVYWYRQLPEEGLKFMVYLQKENIIDESGMPKERFSAEFPKEGPSILRIQQVVRGDSAAYFCASSPPGGEQFFGPGTRLTVL.

The chain links TRBV5-6 to TRBJ1-2; D may be TRBD1 (5 bases). Germline V gene lookup returns CDR1 SGHDT and CDR2 YYEEEE. The V end was cut by 5 bases, the J end by 5 bases, with 13 bases between. This CDR3 comprises 13 residues. The CDR3 region is CASRVTGGYGYTF. The DNA for the CDR3 is TGTGCCAGCAGGGTAACAGGCGGATATGGCTACACCTTC.

The chain recombines TRBV4-1 with TRBJ2-5; D possibly corresponds to TRBD1 (6 bases). CDR3 size: 18 residues. V gave up 0 bases and J gave up 4 bases, with 21 bases separating them. From germline, CDR1 is MGHRA and CDR2 YSYEKL. CDR3 in DNA: TGCGCCAGCAGCCAAGAGATTTTGTTACAGGGCGGATTAGAGACCCAGTACTTC. Its translation is CASSQEILLQGGLETQYF.